The sequence of this TCR beta chain was determined in a study of OX40 agonist ivuxolimab in advanced cancers. Germline CDR1 is MNHEY and CDR2 is SVGAGI. V dropped 2 bases and J dropped 6 bases, with 7 bases sitting between them. CDR3 size: 12 residues. Sequenced by immunoSEQ multiplex PCR; TCRdb stores in-frame clones only, minus some. The sample lists around 62,000 clones, more than 70% occurring once. The source of this sequence is an adult with an advanced solid tumor such as melanoma, head and neck, liver or kidney cancer. The chain couples TRBV6-5 to TRBJ1-1; possible D gene TRBD1, 6 bases. This specimen was CD4+ or CD8+ T cells sorted from blood, taken in a trial of the OX40 agonist ivuxolimab. The CDR3 loop is CASSYGQPEAFF. For the CDR3, the DNA is TGTGCCAGCAGTTACGGACAGCCTGAAGCTTTCTTT.